This TCR beta chain stems from a study of response to subunit inactivated influenza vaccine. Overall study results and limits: Authors suggested each seasonal influenza vaccination recruits few new T cells.

Concerning this clonotype: Its antigen is not identified.

One entry per CDR3 protein results from TCRdb running MiXCR on the RT-PCR reads. The sample yields approximately 700,000 distinct CDR3 sequences, 15% to 19% seen once. The CDR3 covers 14 residues. Trimming took 2 bases from V and 6 from J, leaving 12 bases between them. Per germline, CDR1 MNHEY and CDR2 SVGAGI. This sequence joins TRBV6-5 and TRBJ2-3; no reliable D call. This sequence originates from a man between 50 and 59 years old who received an inactivated influenza vaccine. Here the sequenced sample was PBMCs from blood, taken roughly 12 days after vaccination. CDR3 amino acids: CASSYLMAGDTQYF. DNA for the CDR3: TGTGCCAGCAGTTACCTTATGGCAGGTGATACGCAGTATTTT.